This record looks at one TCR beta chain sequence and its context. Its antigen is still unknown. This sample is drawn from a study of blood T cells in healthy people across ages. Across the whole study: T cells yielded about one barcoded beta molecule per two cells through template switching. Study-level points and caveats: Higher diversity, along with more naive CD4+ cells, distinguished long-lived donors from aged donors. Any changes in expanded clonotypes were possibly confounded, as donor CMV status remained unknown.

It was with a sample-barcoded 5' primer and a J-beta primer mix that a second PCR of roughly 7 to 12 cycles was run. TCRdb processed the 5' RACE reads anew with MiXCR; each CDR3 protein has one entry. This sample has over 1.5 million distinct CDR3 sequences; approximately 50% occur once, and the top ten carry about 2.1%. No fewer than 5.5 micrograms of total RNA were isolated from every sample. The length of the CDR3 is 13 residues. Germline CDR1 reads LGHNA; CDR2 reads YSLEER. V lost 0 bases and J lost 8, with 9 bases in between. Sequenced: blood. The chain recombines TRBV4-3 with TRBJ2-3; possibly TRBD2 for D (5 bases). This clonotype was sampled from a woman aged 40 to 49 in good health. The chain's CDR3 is CASSQDEAGTQYF. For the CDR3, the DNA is TGCGCCAGCAGCCAAGACGAGGCGGGTACGCAGTATTTT.